This is a list of T cell receptor beta chains from one sample in a study of cytomegalovirus exposure and HLA in healthy donors. Here immunoSEQ multiplex PCR was the method, and the copy in TCRdb shows in-frame clones only, minus some. In total, the table holds approximately 96,000 clones. The sample consisted of PBMCs. The receptors here all came from a girl under 18 in good health and CMV-seropositive. The CDR3 runs from the conserved cysteine through the conserved F or W. The D gene is left open where the match is weak.

>TRBV7-9|TRBD2|TRBJ2-5
CASSLPLAGGLYQETQYF
TGTGCCAGCAGCTTACCGCTAGCGGGGGGGCTTTACCAAGAGACCCAGTACTTC
>TRBV29-1|TRBD1|TRBJ1-2
CSVEGQGGEGYTF
TGCAGCGTTGAAGGCCAGGGGGGCGAGGGCTACACCTTC
>TRBV9|TRBD1|TRBJ2-7
CASSADPGTGVSYEQYF
TGTGCCAGCAGCGCTGACCCCGGGACAGGGGTCTCCTACGAGCAGTACTTC
>TRBV6-5|NA|TRBJ1-2
CASSYTRQVLSGYTF
TGTGCCAGCAGTTACACTAGACAGGTTTTGTCTGGCTACACCTTC
>TRBV6-5|NA|TRBJ1-2
CASSYGGSYGYTF
TGTGCCAGCAGTTACGGGGGGAGTTATGGCTACACCTTC
>TRBV7-2|NA|TRBJ1-6
CASSLEGAARPHF
TGTGCCAGCAGCTTAGAAGGGGCGGCCAGGCCCCACTTT
>TRBV7-9|TRBD1|TRBJ1-2
CASSLLRTGGDYGYTF
TGTGCCAGCAGCTTATTGCGGACAGGGGGCGACTATGGCTACACCTTC
>TRBV29-1|NA|TRBJ1-2
CSVAEGKVYGYTF
TGCAGCGTTGCGGAGGGAAAGGTCTATGGCTACACCTTC
>TRBV4-3|NA|TRBJ2-1
CASSQDTGERGHEQFF
TGCGCCAGCAGCCAAGATACGGGAGAGAGGGGCCATGAGCAGTTCTTC
>TRBV6-6|TRBD2|TRBJ2-5
CASSRQRGGSQETQYF
TGTGCCAGCAGTCGGCAGCGGGGGGGTTCCCAAGAGACCCAGTACTTC
>TRBV6-1|TRBD1|TRBJ1-6
CASRDVTGGSSPLHF
TGTGCCAGCAGAGACGTAACAGGGGGCAGTTCACCCCTCCACTTT
>TRBV5-1|TRBD1|TRBJ1-1
CASSGTGVGMNTEAFF
TGCGCCAGCAGCGGTACAGGGGTAGGAATGAACACTGAAGCTTTCTTT
>TRBV6-6|TRBD1|TRBJ1-1
CASSSQGAIDTEAFF
TGTGCCAGCAGTTCACAGGGGGCGATCGACACTGAAGCTTTCTTT
>TRBV5-4|NA|TRBJ2-3
CASSSTSTDTQYF
TGTGCCAGCAGCTCTACTAGCACAGATACGCAGTATTTT
>TRBV28|TRBD1|TRBJ1-2
CASSPGTDANYGYTF
TGTGCCAGCAGTCCAGGGACAGACGCTAACTATGGCTACACCTTC
>TRBV7-9|NA|TRBJ1-4
CASSLAARGYEKLFF
TGTGCCAGCAGCTTAGCTGCAAGGGGCTATGAAAAACTGTTTTTT
>TRBV14|NA|TRBJ2-5
CASSHGGLPRETQYF
TGTGCCAGCAGCCATGGCGGGCTGCCTCGTGAGACCCAGTACTTC
>TRBV27|NA|TRBJ2-1
CASSSIGGNEQFF
TGTGCCAGCAGTTCCATCGGGGGCAATGAGCAGTTCTTC
>TRBV5-4|NA|TRBJ2-7
CASSPGQGAYYEQYF
TGTGCCAGCAGCCCTGGACAAGGCGCCTACTACGAGCAGTACTTC
>TRBV9|TRBD2|TRBJ2-2
CASSGAPGGANTGELFF
TGTGCCAGCAGCGGGGCCCCCGGGGGGGCGAACACCGGGGAGCTGTTTTTT
>TRBV5-4|NA|TRBJ1-2
CASSPRILAGYGYTF
TGTGCCAGCAGTCCCCGTATATTGGCGGGCTATGGCTACACCTTC
>TRBV4-1|NA|TRBJ1-5
CASSPGTSPPEPQHF
TGCGCCAGCAGCCCAGGGACATCCCCTCCTGAGCCCCAGCATTTT
>TRBV7-2|TRBD1|TRBJ1-2
CASSLELGGGYGYTF
TGTGCCAGCAGCTTAGAGTTAGGGGGCGGCTATGGCTACACCTTC